The 5 T cell receptor beta chains listed next were all sequenced from one sample in a study of blood T cell repertoires in COVID-19. Sequencing used immunoSEQ multiplex PCR; TCRdb keeps in-frame clones, though not all of them. The sample carries fewer than 350,000 clones, 85% recorded once. Material: PBMCs or T cells enriched from blood (not recorded which). The source is a woman between 50 and 59 years old who had recovered from COVID-19.

The chain has TRBV7-3 and TRBJ1-1; the D gene is possibly TRBD1 (5 bases). The V and J ends lost 5 bases and 5 bases respectively, with 15 bases between them. CDR1 and CDR2 (germline): SGHTA, FQGTGA. CDR3 length: 14 amino acids. Here the CDR3 reads CASSVGPSLTEAFF. CDR3 coding DNA: TGTGCCAGCAGCGTGGGGCCAAGTCTAACTGAAGCTTTCTTT.

The CDR3 bases are TGTGCCAGCAGCCAAACTCCAAACACTGAAGCTTTCTTT. Amino acid sequence: CASSQTPNTEAFF. The rearrangement joins TRBV3-1 (or the pseudogene TRBV3-2) to TRBJ1-1; D unresolved. Germline V CDR1 and CDR2: LGHDT, YNNKEL (reference sequence). Trimming left V 2 bases short and J 2 bases short, with 6 bases between. This CDR3 has 13 amino acids.

This clone was detected only once. The chain uses TRBV18 and TRBJ2-5, with D possibly being TRBD2 (6 bases). V was cut by 6 bases and J by 2 bases, with 16 bases left in between. CDR3 size: 15 residues. The germline gives CDR1 KGHSH, CDR2 LQKENI. The CDR3 sequence is CASSRDAGNQETQYF. The CDR3 DNA is TGTGCCAGCTCCCGCGACGCGGGGAATCAAGAGACCCAGTACTTC.

This clone was seen only once. The chain is built from TRBV30 and TRBJ2-2; D possibly corresponds to TRBD1 (7 bases). V lost 5 bases to trimming and J lost 3 bases, with 13 bases between them. Germline V CDR1 and CDR2: GTSNPN, SVGIG (reference sequence). The CDR3 sequence is 14 residues long. The CDR3 reads CAWHRRGDTGELFF. CDR3 in DNA: TGTGCCTGGCACCGCAGGGGGGACACCGGGGAGCTGTTTTTT.

This clone was recorded once. The chain links TRBV5-6 to TRBJ1-1, with 7 positions matching TRBD1. The CDR3 covers 17 residues. The germline V gene encodes CDR1 SGHDT and CDR2 YYEEEE. With V trimmed by 4 bases and J by 5 bases, 17 bases remained unmatched. The CDR3, as DNA: TGTGCCAGCAGCCCTTCCCTGATTAGACAGGGAAGGACTGAAGCTTTCTTT. Residues: CASSPSLIRQGRTEAFF.